The following is a TCR beta chain sequence with its context. Its antigen is undetermined. The data were produced by immunoSEQ multiplex PCR, yet TCRdb's version contains in-frame clones alone and is incomplete. The sample holds approximately 140,000 clones, just over 85% seen once. The entry originates in a study of cytomegalovirus exposure and HLA in healthy donors. On the study more broadly: Per a later analysis, the approximately 620 first-cohort and approximately 120 validation repertoires shared one platform. Study results and caveats: Cytomegalovirus association was listed for 150 to 200 TCR beta chains. The dataset shows that most TCR sequences were rare, while some public TCRs occurred in many donors.

V was trimmed by 0 bases and J by 1 base, leaving 7 bases between them. Germline-derived CDR1 and CDR2 are SGHDT and YYEEEE. This CDR3 comprises 14 residues. The donors were members of the validation cohort, which comprised about 120 subjects and was separate from the first cohort of roughly 700 subjects. The rearrangement links TRBV5-6 to TRBJ1-2, with a tentative D call TRBD1 (6 bases). The receptor comes from a woman aged 18 to 35 in good health and CMV-seropositive. Sequenced input: PBMCs. The CDR3 sequence: CASSLGDNNYGYTF. CDR3 coding DNA: TGTGCCAGCAGCTTGGGGGACAATAACTATGGCTACACCTTC.